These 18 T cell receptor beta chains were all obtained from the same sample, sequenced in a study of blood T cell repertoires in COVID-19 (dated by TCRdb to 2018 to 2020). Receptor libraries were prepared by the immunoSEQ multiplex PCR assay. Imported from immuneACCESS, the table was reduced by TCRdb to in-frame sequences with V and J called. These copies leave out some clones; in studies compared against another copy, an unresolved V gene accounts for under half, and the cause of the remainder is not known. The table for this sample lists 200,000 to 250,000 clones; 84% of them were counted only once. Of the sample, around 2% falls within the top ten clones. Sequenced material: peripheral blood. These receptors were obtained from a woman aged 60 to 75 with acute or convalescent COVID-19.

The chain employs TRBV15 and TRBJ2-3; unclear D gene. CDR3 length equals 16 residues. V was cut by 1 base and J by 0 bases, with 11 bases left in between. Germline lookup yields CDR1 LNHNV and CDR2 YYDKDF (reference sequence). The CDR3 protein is CATSRATTISTDTQYF. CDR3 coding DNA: TGTGCCACCAGCAGAGCTACTACTATCAGCACAGATACGCAGTATTTT.

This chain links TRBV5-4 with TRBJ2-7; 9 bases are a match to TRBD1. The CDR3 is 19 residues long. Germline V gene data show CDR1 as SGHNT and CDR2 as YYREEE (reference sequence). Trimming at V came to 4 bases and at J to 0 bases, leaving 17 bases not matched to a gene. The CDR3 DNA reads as TGTGCCAGCAGCCCTGGATTTTTTGGAGGGACAGGGAGCTCCTACGAGCAGTACTTC. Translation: CASSPGFFGGTGSSYEQYF.

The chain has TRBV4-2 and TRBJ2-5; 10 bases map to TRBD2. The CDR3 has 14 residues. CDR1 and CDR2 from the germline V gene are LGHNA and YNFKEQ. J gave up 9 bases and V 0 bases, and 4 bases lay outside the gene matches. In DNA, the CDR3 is TGTGCCAGCAGCCAAGATAGCAGCGGGGGGGCCCAGTACTTC. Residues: CASSQDSSGGAQYF.

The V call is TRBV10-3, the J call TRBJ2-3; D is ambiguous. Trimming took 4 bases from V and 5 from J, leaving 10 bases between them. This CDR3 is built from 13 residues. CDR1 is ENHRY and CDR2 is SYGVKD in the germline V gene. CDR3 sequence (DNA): TGTGCCATCAGTGCTCTCACCGGAGATACGCAGTATTTT. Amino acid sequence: CAISALTGDTQYF.

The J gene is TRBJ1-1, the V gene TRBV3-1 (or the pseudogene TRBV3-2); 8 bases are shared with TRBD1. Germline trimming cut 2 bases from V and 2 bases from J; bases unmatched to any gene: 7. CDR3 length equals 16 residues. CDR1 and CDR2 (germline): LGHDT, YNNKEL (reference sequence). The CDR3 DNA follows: TGTGCCAGCAGCCAATTACTCGGACAGGGAAACACTGAAGCTTTCTTT. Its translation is CASSQLLGQGNTEAFF.

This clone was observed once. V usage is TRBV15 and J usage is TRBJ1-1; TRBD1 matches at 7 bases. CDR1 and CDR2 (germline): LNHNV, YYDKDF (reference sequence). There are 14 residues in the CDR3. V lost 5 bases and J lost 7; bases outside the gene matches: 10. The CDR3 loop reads CATSGRQGDFEAFF. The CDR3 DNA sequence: TGTGCCACCAGCGGCAGACAGGGCGACTTTGAAGCTTTCTTT. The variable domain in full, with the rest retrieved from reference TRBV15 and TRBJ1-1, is DAMVIQNPRYQVTQFGKPVTLSCSQTLNHNVMYWYQQKSSQAPKLLFHYYDKDFNNEADTPDNFQSRRPNTSFCFLDIRSPGLGDTAMYLCATSGRQGDFEAFFGQGTRLTVV.

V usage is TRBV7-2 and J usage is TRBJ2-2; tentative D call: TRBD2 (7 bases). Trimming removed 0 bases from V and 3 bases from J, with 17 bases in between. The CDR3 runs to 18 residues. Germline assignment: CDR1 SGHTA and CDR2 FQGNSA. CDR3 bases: TGTGCCAGCAGCTTAGCGGGTTTGTGGGGGGGCGACACCGGGGAGCTGTTTTTT. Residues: CASSLAGLWGGDTGELFF.

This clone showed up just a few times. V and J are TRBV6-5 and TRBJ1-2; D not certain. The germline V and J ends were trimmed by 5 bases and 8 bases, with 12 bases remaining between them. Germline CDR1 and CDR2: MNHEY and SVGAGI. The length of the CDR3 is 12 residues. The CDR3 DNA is TGTGCCAGCAGTCGTGAATGGGCCGGCTACACCTTC. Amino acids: CASSREWAGYTF.

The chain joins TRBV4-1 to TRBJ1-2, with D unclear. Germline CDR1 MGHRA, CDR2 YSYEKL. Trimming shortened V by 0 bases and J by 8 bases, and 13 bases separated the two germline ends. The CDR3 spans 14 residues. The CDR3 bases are TGCGCCAGCAGCCAAGATACGAGCGGGCTGGGCTACACCTTC. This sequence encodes CASSQDTSGLGYTF.

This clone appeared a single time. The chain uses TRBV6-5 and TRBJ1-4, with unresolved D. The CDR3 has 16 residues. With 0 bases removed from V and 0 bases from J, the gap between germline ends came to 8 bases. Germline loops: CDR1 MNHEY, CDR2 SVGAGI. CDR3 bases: TGTGCCAGCAGTTACTCCGGGGTGGCAACTAATGAAAAACTGTTTTTT. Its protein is CASSYSGVATNEKLFF.

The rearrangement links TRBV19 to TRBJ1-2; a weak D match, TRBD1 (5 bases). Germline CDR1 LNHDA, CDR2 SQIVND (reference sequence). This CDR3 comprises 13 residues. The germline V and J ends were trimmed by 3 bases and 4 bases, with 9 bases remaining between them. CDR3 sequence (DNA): TGTGCCAGTAGTATTAGGGACTTCTATGGCTACACCTTC. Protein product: CASSIRDFYGYTF. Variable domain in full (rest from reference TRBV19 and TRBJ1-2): DGGITQSPKYLFRKEGQNVTLSCEQNLNHDAMYWYRQDPGQGLRLIYYSQIVNDFQKGDIAEGYSVSREKKESFPLTVTSAQKNPTAFYLCASSIRDFYGYTFGSGTRLTVV.

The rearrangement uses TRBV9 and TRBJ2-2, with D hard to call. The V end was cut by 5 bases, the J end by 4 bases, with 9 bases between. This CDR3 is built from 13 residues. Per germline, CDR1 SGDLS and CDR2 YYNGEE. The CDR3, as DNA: TGTGCCAGCAGTGCTACCCTCACCGGGGAGCTGTTTTTT. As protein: CASSATLTGELFF.

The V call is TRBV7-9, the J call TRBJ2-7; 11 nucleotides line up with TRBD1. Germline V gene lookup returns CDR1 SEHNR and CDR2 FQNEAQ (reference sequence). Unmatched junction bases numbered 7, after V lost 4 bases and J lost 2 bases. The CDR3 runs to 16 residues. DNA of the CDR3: TGTGCCAGCAGCTCCATCCCGGGACAGGGGGCCTACGAGCAGTACTTC. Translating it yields CASSSIPGQGAYEQYF. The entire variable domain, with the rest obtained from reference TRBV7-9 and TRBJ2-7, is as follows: DTGVSQNPRHKITKRGQNVTFRCDPISEHNRLYWYRQTLGQGPEFLTYFQNEAQLEKSRLLSDRFSAERPKGSFSTLEIQRTEQGDSAMYLCASSSIPGQGAYEQYFGPGTRLTVT.

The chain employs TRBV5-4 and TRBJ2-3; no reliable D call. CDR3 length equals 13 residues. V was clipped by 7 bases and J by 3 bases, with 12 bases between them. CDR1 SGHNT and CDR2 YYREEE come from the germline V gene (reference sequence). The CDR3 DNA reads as TGTGCCAGCCATTTCTCCAGGACAGATACGCAGTATTTT. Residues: CASHFSRTDTQYF.

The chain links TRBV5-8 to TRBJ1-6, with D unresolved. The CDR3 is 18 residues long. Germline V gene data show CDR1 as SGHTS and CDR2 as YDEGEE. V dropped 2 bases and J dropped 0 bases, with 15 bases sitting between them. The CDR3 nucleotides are TGTGCCAGCAGCTTAATCGTGATTTCGAGCTCCTATAATTCACCCCTCCACTTT. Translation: CASSLIVISSSYNSPLHF.

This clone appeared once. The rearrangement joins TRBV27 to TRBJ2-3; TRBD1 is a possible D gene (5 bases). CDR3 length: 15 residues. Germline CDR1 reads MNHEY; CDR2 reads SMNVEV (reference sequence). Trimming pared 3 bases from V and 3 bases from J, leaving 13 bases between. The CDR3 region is CASSLWGSGTDTQYF. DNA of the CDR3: TGTGCCAGCAGTTTGTGGGGCAGTGGGACAGATACGCAGTATTTT.

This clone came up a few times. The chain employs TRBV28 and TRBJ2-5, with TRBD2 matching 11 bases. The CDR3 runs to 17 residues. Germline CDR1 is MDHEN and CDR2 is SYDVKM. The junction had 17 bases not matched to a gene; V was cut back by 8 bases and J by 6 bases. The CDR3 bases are TGTGCCAGCCCCCCAAGCGGGTCTAGCGGGGGGATGAAGACCCAGTACTTC. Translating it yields CASPPSGSSGGMKTQYF.

Here the CDR3 DNA reads TGTGCCAGCAGCCAAGGTCTTACAGAGCTACCGCAGTACTTC. Its translation is CASSQGLTELPQYF. This chain connects TRBV3-1 (or the pseudogene TRBV3-2) to TRBJ2-7; no reliable D call. Germline CDR1 LGHDT, CDR2 YNNKEL (reference sequence). V was pared by 1 base and J by 9 bases, with 16 bases between. The CDR3 totals 14 residues.